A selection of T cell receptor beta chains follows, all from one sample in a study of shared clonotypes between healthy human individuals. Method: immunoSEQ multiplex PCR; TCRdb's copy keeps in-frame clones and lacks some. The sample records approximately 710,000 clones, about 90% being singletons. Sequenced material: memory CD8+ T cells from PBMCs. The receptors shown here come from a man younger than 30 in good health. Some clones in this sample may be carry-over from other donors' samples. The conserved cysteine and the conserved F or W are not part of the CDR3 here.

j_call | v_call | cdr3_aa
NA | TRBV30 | AWSGPGLGYEQY
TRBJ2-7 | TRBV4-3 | ASSQDGGDIDEQY
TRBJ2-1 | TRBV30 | AWSPIYGMGRNEQF
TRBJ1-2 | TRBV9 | ASSPRGDRDYGYT
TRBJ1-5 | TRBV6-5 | ASSPGTDLYQPQH
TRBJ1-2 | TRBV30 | AWGVGQVYGYT
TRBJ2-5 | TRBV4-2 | ASSQLAGEAGTQY
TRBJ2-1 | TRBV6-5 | ASSYPQGGSNEQF
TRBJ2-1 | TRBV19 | ASRGTPDGSSYNEQF
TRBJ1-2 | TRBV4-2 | ASSQGTGKNYGYT
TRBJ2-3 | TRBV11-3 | ASSSDSGRTDTQY
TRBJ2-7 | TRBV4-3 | ASSQDPKSSSAPYEQY
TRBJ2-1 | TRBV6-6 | ASSWPVPGDNEQF
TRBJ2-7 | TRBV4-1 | ASSQDPTGGLADLYEQY
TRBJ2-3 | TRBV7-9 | ASDQQSYQFRTQY
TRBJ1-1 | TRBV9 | ASSGPGLSTEAF
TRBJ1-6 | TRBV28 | ASAPKENSPLH
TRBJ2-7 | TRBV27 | ATGGGDGYEQY
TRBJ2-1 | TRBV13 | ASSLGTGSWYNEQF
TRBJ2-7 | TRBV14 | ASSAAIDTRTYEQY
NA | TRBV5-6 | ASSLVTVSYEQY
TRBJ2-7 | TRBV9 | ASSGEAAFYEQY
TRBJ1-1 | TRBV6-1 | ASSVGVSNTEAF
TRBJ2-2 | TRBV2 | ASSWTGGTGELF
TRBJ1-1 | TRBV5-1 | ASTGQNTEAF
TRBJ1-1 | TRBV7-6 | ASSSGGKGAQAEAF
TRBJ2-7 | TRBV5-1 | PHREDRRAYEQY
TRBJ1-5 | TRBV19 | ASSGGAFFNNQPQH
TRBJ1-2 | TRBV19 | ASMIQGDYGYT
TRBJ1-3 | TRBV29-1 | SVILGNTIY
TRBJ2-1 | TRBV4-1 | ASTFTSTAYNEQF
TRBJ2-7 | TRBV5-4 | ASSSSGRAPEQY
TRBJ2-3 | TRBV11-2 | ASSSFMDPALDTQY
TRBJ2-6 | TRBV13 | ASSPRAWEPSKSGANVLT
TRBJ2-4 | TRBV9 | ASSADGALQGIQY
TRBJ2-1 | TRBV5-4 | ASSLGTDEQF
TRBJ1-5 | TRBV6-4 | ASSEVWGNQPQH
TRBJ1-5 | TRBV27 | ASSLNGVGNQPQH
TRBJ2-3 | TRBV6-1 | ASNDRDYLTDTQY
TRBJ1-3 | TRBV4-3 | ASSQQGATSGNTIY
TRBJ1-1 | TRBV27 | ASSFTGPTEAF
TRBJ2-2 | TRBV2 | ASKGRAISNTGELF
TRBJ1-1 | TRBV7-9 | ASSSSPGTGAMNTEAF
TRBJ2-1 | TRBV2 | ASSLWDRGLNEQF